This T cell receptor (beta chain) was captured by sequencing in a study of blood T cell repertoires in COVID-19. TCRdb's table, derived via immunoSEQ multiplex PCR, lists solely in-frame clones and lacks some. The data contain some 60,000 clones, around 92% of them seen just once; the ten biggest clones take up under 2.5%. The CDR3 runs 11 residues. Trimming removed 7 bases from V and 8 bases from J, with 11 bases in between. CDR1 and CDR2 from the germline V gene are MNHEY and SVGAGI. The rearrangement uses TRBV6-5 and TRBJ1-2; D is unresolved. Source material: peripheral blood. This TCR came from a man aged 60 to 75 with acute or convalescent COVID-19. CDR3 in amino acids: CASTTAGGYTF. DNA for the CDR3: TGTGCCAGCACGACCGCCGGGGGCTACACCTTC.